The 22 T cell receptor beta chains below all came from one sample that was sequenced in a study of cytomegalovirus exposure and HLA in healthy donors. Use of 60 Vbeta and 13 Jbeta primers characterized the PCR. Method: immunoSEQ multiplex PCR; TCRdb's copy keeps in-frame clones and lacks some. The data show under 150,000 clones, roughly four fifths seen once. The sample was PBMCs. The receptor source for this set is a man in his forties in good health and CMV-seropositive.

The chain recombines TRBV14 with TRBJ1-1; 8 nucleotides line up with TRBD1. The germline V gene has CDR1 SGHDN and CDR2 FVKESK. V gave up 1 base and J gave up 5 bases; unmatched junction bases: 3. This CDR3 contains 14 residues. In DNA, the CDR3 is TGTGCCAGCAGCCAAGGGACAGGGATGACTGAAGCTTTCTTT. It codes for CASSQGTGMTEAFF.

The chain carries TRBV7-2 and TRBJ1-2; weak D call: TRBD1 (6 bases). The V and J ends lost 2 bases and 6 bases respectively, with 13 bases between them. This CDR3 comprises 14 residues. The V gene's germline CDR1 is SGHTA and CDR2 FQGNSA. CDR3 protein: CASSLLRGGDGYTF. The CDR3 DNA sequence: TGTGCCAGCAGCTTACTCAGGGGAGGGGATGGCTACACCTTC. Based on the CDR3 plus reference TRBV7-2 and TRBJ1-2, the full variable domain is GAGVSQSPSNKVTEKGKDVELRCDPISGHTALYWYRQSLGQGLEFLIYFQGNSAPDKSGLPSDRFSAERTGGSVSTLTIQRTQQEDSAVYLCASSLLRGGDGYTFGSGTRLTVV.

The rearrangement links TRBV5-1 to TRBJ2-5; 10 bases are shared with TRBD2. Trimming at V came to 0 bases and at J to 5 bases, leaving 10 bases not matched to a gene. This CDR3 has 17 amino acids. The germline V gene encodes CDR1 SGHRS and CDR2 YFSETQ. This CDR3 reads CASSLAPSGSLGETQYF. Here the CDR3 DNA reads TGCGCCAGCAGCTTGGCTCCTAGCGGGAGTTTAGGGGAGACCCAGTACTTC.

The chain has TRBV7-9 and TRBJ2-7; D is undetermined. Germline lookup yields CDR1 SEHNR and CDR2 FQNEAQ (reference sequence). The CDR3 is 11 amino acids. V dropped 5 bases and J dropped 4 bases, with 6 bases sitting between them. CDR3 sequence reads: CASSLYYEQYF. The CDR3 coding sequence is TGTGCCAGCAGCCTCTATTACGAGCAGTACTTC.

The rearrangement uses TRBV9 and TRBJ2-3; D is possibly TRBD2 (6 bases). Trimming took 0 bases from V and 1 from J, leaving 9 bases between them. The CDR3 has 15 residues. Germline-derived CDR1 and CDR2 are SGDLS and YYNGEE. The CDR3 loop is CASSVVPSGTDTQYF. Here the CDR3 DNA reads TGTGCCAGCAGCGTAGTCCCTAGCGGCACAGATACGCAGTATTTT.

CDR3 protein: CSVSGQLNTEAFF. The CDR3 nucleotides are TGCAGCGTCTCGGGACAATTGAACACTGAAGCTTTCTTT. The chain recombines TRBV29-1 with TRBJ1-1; D perhaps matches TRBD1 (6 bases). V shed 6 bases and J shed 0 bases, with 11 bases lying between them. Germline V gene data show CDR1 as SQVTM and CDR2 as ANQGSEA. The CDR3 sequence is 13 residues long.

This clone has only one observation. V usage is TRBV9 and J usage is TRBJ2-6; D unclear. Germline CDR1 SGDLS, CDR2 YYNGEE. The CDR3 is 16 amino acids. Trimming removed 3 bases from V and 0 bases from J, with 10 bases in between. CDR3 loop: CASSADGASGANVLTF. CDR3 DNA: TGTGCCAGCAGCGCTGACGGAGCCTCTGGGGCCAACGTCCTGACTTTC. Combining the CDR3 with reference TRBV9 and TRBJ2-6 gives the whole variable domain DSGVTQTPKHLITATGQRVTLRCSPRSGDLSVYWYQQSLDQGLQFLIQYYNGEERAKGNILERFSAQQFPDLHSELNLSSLELGDSALYFCASSADGASGANVLTFGAGSRLTVL.

There are a few counts of this clone. This chain joins TRBV15 and TRBJ2-7; D is undetermined. Germline assignment: CDR1 LNHNV and CDR2 YYDKDF (reference sequence). The germline V and J ends were trimmed by 4 bases and 3 bases, with 13 bases remaining between them. This CDR3 region has 14 residues. The CDR3 sequence: CATSTDESRYEQYF. The CDR3 bases are TGTGCCACCAGCACAGACGAATCGCGCTACGAGCAGTACTTC.

V is TRBV6-5 and J is TRBJ2-3, with D unclear. CDR1 and CDR2 from the germline V gene are MNHEY and SVGAGI. This CDR3 comprises 15 residues. The V end was cut by 0 bases, the J end by 0 bases, with 7 bases between. CDR3 sequence: CASSYSDFSTDTQYF. Written as DNA, the CDR3 is TGTGCCAGCAGTTACTCTGACTTTAGCACAGATACGCAGTATTTT.

The chain uses TRBV5-1 and TRBJ2-5; 9 bases are a match to TRBD1. The DNA end is more similar to TRBJ2-7, so the J call may be wrong. Germline CDR1 is SGHRS and CDR2 is YFSETQ. CDR3 length equals 17 residues. Written as DNA, the CDR3 is TGCGCCAGCAGCCCCCGGCCTGGACAGGGGCTTACCTACGAGCAGTACTTC. This codes for CASSPRPGQGLTYEQYF.

The CDR3: CATLVNMNTEAFF. In nucleotides, the CDR3 is TGTGCCACCCTGGTAAACATGAACACTGAAGCTTTCTTT. V usage is TRBV28 and J usage is TRBJ1-1; no firm D call. Germline CDR1 is MDHEN and CDR2 is SYDVKM. V was trimmed by 10 bases and J by 0 bases, leaving 12 bases between them. The CDR3 is 13 amino acids.

The chain combines TRBV5-1 with TRBJ1-5, with D possibly being TRBD1 (5 bases). Per germline, CDR1 SGHRS and CDR2 YFSETQ. The CDR3 has 15 residues. Trimming cost V 1 base and J 7 bases, with 15 bases left between them. The CDR3 coding sequence is TGCGCCAGCAGCTTGAATGGAGGGGCAGGCCAGCCCCAGCATTTT. It translates to CASSLNGGAGQPQHF.

This clone turned up a few times. The rearrangement links TRBV29-1 to TRBJ1-4; 7 bases are shared with TRBD1. J lost 7 bases, V lost 4 bases, and 9 bases had no gene match. The CDR3 runs to 14 residues. Germline assignment: CDR1 SQVTM and CDR2 ANQGSEA. The CDR3 protein is CSVADRAGGEKLFF. The CDR3 coding sequence is TGCAGCGTTGCCGACAGGGCGGGGGGTGAAAAACTGTTTTTT.

The J gene is TRBJ1-1, the V gene TRBV7-2; TRBD1 might be the D (6 bases). The CDR3 covers 16 residues. The V and J ends lost 5 bases and 1 base respectively, with 17 bases between them. Germline CDR1 and CDR2: SGHTA and FQGNSA. CDR3 in amino acids: CASSTQGGGRNTEAFF. CDR3 DNA sequence: TGTGCCAGCAGCACCCAAGGGGGGGGCAGGAACACTGAAGCTTTCTTT.

The chain combines TRBV10-3 with TRBJ2-7; 15 bases are shared with TRBD2. CDR3 size: 16 residues. Germline trimming cut 7 bases from V and 3 bases from J; bases unmatched to any gene: 7. The germline gives CDR1 ENHRY, CDR2 SYGVKD. The CDR3 sequence: CAIKPGLAGGGYEQYF. CDR3 nucleotides: TGTGCCATCAAACCGGGACTAGCGGGGGGCGGCTACGAGCAGTACTTC.

The chain carries TRBV27 and TRBJ2-6; D is perhaps TRBD2 (5 bases). The CDR3 is 15 amino acids. The V end lost 2 bases, the J end lost 2 bases, and 7 bases lay between the germline ends. Germline assignment: CDR1 MNHEY and CDR2 SMNVEV (reference sequence). The CDR3 DNA is TGTGCCAGCAGTTTAGCGGGCACTGGGGCCAACGTCCTGACTTTC. Translating it yields CASSLAGTGANVLTF.

The chain employs TRBV5-1 and TRBJ2-1; 9 positions match TRBD2. J lost 7 bases, V lost 2 bases, and 7 bases had no gene match. The CDR3 loop spans 15 amino acids. Germline V gene data show CDR1 as SGHRS and CDR2 as YFSETQ. CDR3 amino acids: CASSLVPSGENEQFF. CDR3 nucleotides: TGCGCCAGCAGCTTAGTACCTAGCGGGGAGAATGAGCAGTTCTTC.

V usage is TRBV7-9 and J usage is TRBJ1-1; possible D gene TRBD1, 6 bases. Trimming took 5 bases from V and 5 from J, leaving 12 bases between them. The CDR3 is made up of 13 amino acids. In germline, CDR1 is SEHNR, CDR2 FQNEAQ (reference sequence). The CDR3 sequence is CASSPQGETEAFF. The DNA for the CDR3 is TGTGCCAGCAGCCCACAGGGAGAGACTGAAGCTTTCTTT.

This rearrangement joins TRBV5-1 to TRBJ2-3, with D hard to call. There are 15 residues in the CDR3. The V gene's germline CDR1 is SGHRS and CDR2 YFSETQ. V lost 0 bases and J lost 0, with 8 bases in between. The CDR3 reads CASSLAVGSTDTQYF. The CDR3 DNA reads TGCGCCAGCAGCTTGGCCGTCGGTAGCACAGATACGCAGTATTTT.

The rearrangement uses TRBV7-3 and TRBJ1-1; the match to TRBD1 covers 9 bases. From germline, CDR1 is SGHTA and CDR2 FQGTGA. J lost 5 bases, V lost 1 base, and 2 bases had no gene match. The CDR3 covers 14 residues. This chain's CDR3 is CASSLNGQGTEAFF. The DNA of the CDR3 is TGTGCCAGCAGCTTAAACGGACAGGGGACTGAAGCTTTCTTT. Full variable domain (remainder filled in from reference TRBV7-3 and TRBJ1-1): GAGVSQTPSNKVTEKGKYVELRCDPISGHTALYWYRQSLGQGPEFLIYFQGTGAADDSGLPNDRFFAVRPEGSVSTLKIQRTERGDSAVYLCASSLNGQGTEAFFGQGTRLTVV.

V is TRBV29-1 and J is TRBJ1-2; 9 bases line up with TRBD1. With V trimmed by 3 bases and J by 0 bases, 8 bases remained unmatched. This CDR3 region has 16 residues. CDR1 and CDR2 from the germline V gene are SQVTM and ANQGSEA. The CDR3 region is CSVDRDRVLTNYGYTF. Here the CDR3 DNA reads TGCAGCGTTGATAGGGACAGGGTGCTGACTAACTATGGCTACACCTTC.

The chain is built from TRBV6-5 and TRBJ2-1, with TRBD1 as a possible D gene (7 bases). Germline CDR1 reads MNHEY; CDR2 reads SVGAGI. The length of the CDR3 is 14 residues. Between the trimmed V and J ends, which lost 0 bases and 8 bases, there was a span of 11 bases. The CDR3 region has the DNA TGTGCCAGCAGTTACTCAAGCAGGGGGGATGAGCAGTTCTTC. Its translation is CASSYSSRGDEQFF.